This TCR beta chain comes out of a study of T-cell memory formation after mild COVID-19. TCRdb re-derived calls from the 5' RACE reads in MiXCR, one entry per CDR3 protein. The data contain 300,000 to 400,000 distinct CDR3 sequences, 25% to 30% of them singletons. The germline V gene has CDR1 SGHTA and CDR2 FQGNSA. V was clipped by 4 bases and J by 6 bases, with 16 bases between them. This CDR3 is built from 16 residues. This clonotype has a handful of counts. The sequence was obtained from an adult woman who had mild COVID-19 (a few samples of this study predate the infection). Cell type and time point are not known. Material for sequencing was PBMCs or a T cell subset sorted from them (not recorded which). The V and J genes are TRBV7-2 and TRBJ1-6, with D possibly being TRBD1 (5 bases). Here the CDR3 DNA reads TGTGCCAGCAGCTCCCAGGGTTCTTTGGGTAATTCACCCCTCCACTTT. The encoded protein is CASSSQGSLGNSPLHF.